Detailed here is one TCR beta chain. Profiling relied on immunoSEQ multiplex PCR, and the TCRdb table lists in-frame clones only, not all of them. The data contain some 500,000 clones, less than 90% of them singletons. V dropped 2 bases and J dropped 4 bases, with 12 bases sitting between them. CDR3 length: 15 amino acids. CDR1 is SGHDN and CDR2 is FVKESK in the germline V gene. The data were taken from a study of blood T cell repertoires in COVID-19. The gene calls are TRBV14 and TRBJ1-3; D not certain. The receptor's source is a woman aged 45-59 years with COVID-19, enrolled during active disease. Source material: peripheral blood. CDR3 nucleotides: TGTGCCAGCAGCCAACTCAGGCAGGCCGGAAACACCATATATTTT. Amino acid sequence: CASSQLRQAGNTIYF.